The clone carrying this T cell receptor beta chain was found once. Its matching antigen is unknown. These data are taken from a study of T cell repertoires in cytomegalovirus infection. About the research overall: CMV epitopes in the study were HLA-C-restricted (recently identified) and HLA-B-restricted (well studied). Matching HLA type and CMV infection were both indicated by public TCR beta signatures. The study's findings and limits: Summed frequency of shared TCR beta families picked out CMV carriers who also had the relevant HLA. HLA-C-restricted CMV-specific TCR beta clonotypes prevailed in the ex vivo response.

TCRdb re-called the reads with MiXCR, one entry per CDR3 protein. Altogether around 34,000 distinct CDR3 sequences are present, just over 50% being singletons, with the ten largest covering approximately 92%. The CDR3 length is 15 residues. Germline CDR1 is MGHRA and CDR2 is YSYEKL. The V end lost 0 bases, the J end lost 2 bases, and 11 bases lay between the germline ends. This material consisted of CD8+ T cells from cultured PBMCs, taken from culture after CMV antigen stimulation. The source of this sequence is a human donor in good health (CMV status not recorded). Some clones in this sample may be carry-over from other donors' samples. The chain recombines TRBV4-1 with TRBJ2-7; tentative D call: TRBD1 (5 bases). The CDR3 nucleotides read TGCGCCAGCAGCCAAGAAAATAGGGGTCCCTACGAGCAGTACTTC. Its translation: CASSQENRGPYEQYF.